The 11 T cell receptor beta chains in this list originate from one sample, sequenced in a study of T cell responses to AZD1222 COVID-19 vaccine. This table comes from immunoSEQ multiplex PCR, and its TCRdb copy is limited to in-frame clones, with some not included. Among 180,000 or so clones listed, about 90% were seen once. The source material was peripheral blood, sampled 28 days after the second AZD1222 dose. Every receptor here comes from an adult who received the AZD1222 COVID-19 vaccine.

The CDR3 nucleotides read TGTGCCAGCAGCGCTACAGGGGCCAGCACAGATACGCAGTATTTT. Translation gives CASSATGASTDTQYF. The chain uses TRBV5-4 and TRBJ2-3; 7 bases align to TRBD1. Germline CDR1 and CDR2: SGHNT and YYREEE (reference sequence). This CDR3 is 15 amino acids long. J lost 0 bases, V lost 4 bases, and 5 bases had no gene match.

The chain is built from TRBV29-1 and TRBJ1-3; D gene uncertain. Trimming pared 5 bases from V and 4 bases from J, leaving 6 bases between. CDR1 and CDR2 (germline): SQVTM, ANQGSEA. CDR3 length equals 11 residues. The CDR3 sequence is CSVWEGNTIYF. DNA of the CDR3: TGCAGCGTTTGGGAAGGAAACACCATATATTTT. Together with reference TRBV29-1 and TRBJ1-3, the CDR3 gives the full variable domain: SAVISQKPSRDICQRGTSLTIQCQVDSQVTMMFWYRQQPGQSLTLIATANQGSEATYESGFVIDKFPISRPNLTFSTLTVSNMSPEDSSIYLCSVWEGNTIYFGEGSWLTVV.

The chain employs TRBV5-4 and TRBJ2-7; unclear D gene. Trimming pared 0 bases from V and 0 bases from J, leaving 4 bases between. The CDR3 has 13 amino acids. The germline V gene encodes CDR1 SGHNT and CDR2 YYREEE (reference sequence). This CDR3 is CASSLGSSYEQYF. In DNA, the CDR3 is TGTGCCAGCAGCTTGGGCAGCTCCTACGAGCAGTACTTC.

The gene calls are TRBV6-6 and TRBJ1-3; the D gene is possibly TRBD1 (5 bases). Trimming shortened V by 7 bases and J by 0 bases, and 16 bases separated the two germline ends. Germline assignment: CDR1 MNHNY and CDR2 SVGAGI (reference sequence). CDR3 size: 16 residues. The CDR3 DNA reads TGTGCCAGCAAAGATACCTCCGGGACCTCTGGAAACACCATATATTTT. Amino acid sequence: CASKDTSGTSGNTIYF.

The V gene is TRBV28, the J gene TRBJ2-5; D is tentatively TRBD1 or TRBD2 (5 bases each). There are 14 residues in the CDR3. The germline V gene has CDR1 MDHEN and CDR2 SYDVKM. Trimming cost V 5 bases and J 5 bases, with 15 bases left between them. Here the CDR3 reads CASSTSGPRETQYF. In nucleotides, the CDR3 is TGTGCCAGCAGTACCTCGGGACCAAGGGAGACCCAGTACTTC.

The J gene is TRBJ2-4, the V gene TRBV7-9; 8 nucleotides line up with TRBD2. CDR1 is SEHNR and CDR2 is FQNEAQ in the germline V gene (reference sequence). The CDR3 consists of 17 residues. The V segment lost 4 bases and the J segment 0 bases; nucleotides outside the gene matches: 8. This CDR3 reads CASSSTGTSEAKNIQYF. CDR3 coding DNA: TGTGCCAGCAGCTCAACCGGGACTAGTGAAGCCAAAAACATTCAGTACTTC.

The chain employs TRBV30 and TRBJ1-1; D perhaps matches TRBD1 (5 bases). The CDR3 totals 13 residues. Germline CDR1 is GTSNPN and CDR2 is SVGIG (reference sequence). V was cut by 0 bases and J by 4 bases, with 9 bases left in between. CDR3 loop: CAWSVGGGTEAFF. CDR3 DNA: TGTGCCTGGAGTGTTGGGGGGGGCACTGAAGCTTTCTTT. Using reference TRBV30 and TRBJ1-1 for the parts outside the CDR3, the full variable domain is SQTIHQWPATLVQPVGSPLSLECTVEGTSNPNLYWYRQAAGRGLQLLFYSVGIGQISSEVPQNLSASRPQDRQFILSSKKLLLSDSGFYLCAWSVGGGTEAFFGQGTRLTVV.

The chain has TRBV13 and TRBJ1-1; D uncertain. The CDR3 is made up of 16 amino acids. V was clipped by 2 bases and J by 4 bases, with 17 bases between them. Germline V gives CDR1 PRHDT, CDR2 FYEKMQ (reference sequence). The CDR3 sequence is CASSLSRFLRGTEAFF. CDR3 bases: TGTGCCAGCAGCTTAAGCAGGTTCTTACGGGGCACTGAAGCTTTCTTT. Drawing the rest from reference TRBV13 and TRBJ1-1, the complete variable domain is AAGVIQSPRHLIKEKRETATLKCYPIPRHDTVYWYQQGPGQDPQFLISFYEKMQSDKGSIPDRFSAQQFSDYHSELNMSSLELGDSALYFCASSLSRFLRGTEAFFGQGTRLTVV.

This sequence joins TRBV6-5 and TRBJ2-6, with D unclear. Per the germline V gene, CDR1 is MNHEY and CDR2 is SVGAGI. This CDR3 spans 13 amino acids. The V and J ends lost 8 bases and 4 bases respectively, with 9 bases between them. This CDR3 reads CASRSWGANVLTF. CDR3 coding DNA: TGTGCCAGCCGCTCCTGGGGGGCCAACGTCCTGACTTTC.

J is TRBJ2-6 and V is TRBV27; 10 nucleotides agree with TRBD1. Per germline, CDR1 MNHEY and CDR2 SMNVEV (reference sequence). The CDR3 is 17 residues long. Unmatched junction bases numbered 3, after V lost 4 bases and J lost 0 bases. CDR3 sequence: CASSSWTGGSGANVLTF. DNA of the CDR3: TGTGCCAGCAGTTCTTGGACAGGGGGCTCTGGGGCCAACGTCCTGACTTTC.

CDR3 DNA: TGTGCCAGCAGTGAAGCGAGGGTTTGGGGCGGGGAGCTGTTTTTT. Translated, it gives CASSEARVWGGELFF. This rearrangement joins TRBV6-1 to TRBJ2-2, with D possibly TRBD2 on 5 matching bases. CDR1 and CDR2 (germline): MNHNS, SASEGT. This CDR3 has 15 residues. Between the trimmed V and J ends, which lost 0 bases and 7 bases, there was a span of 12 bases.